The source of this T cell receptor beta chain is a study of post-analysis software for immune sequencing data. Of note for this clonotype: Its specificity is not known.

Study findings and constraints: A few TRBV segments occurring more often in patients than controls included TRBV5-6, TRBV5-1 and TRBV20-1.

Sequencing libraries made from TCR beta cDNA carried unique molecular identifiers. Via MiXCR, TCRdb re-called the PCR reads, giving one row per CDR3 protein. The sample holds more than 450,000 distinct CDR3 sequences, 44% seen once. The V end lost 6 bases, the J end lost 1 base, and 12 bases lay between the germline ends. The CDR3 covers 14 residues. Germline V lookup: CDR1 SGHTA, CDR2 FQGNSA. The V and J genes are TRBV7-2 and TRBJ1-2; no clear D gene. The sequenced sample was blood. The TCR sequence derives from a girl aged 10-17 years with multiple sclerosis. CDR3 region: CASRYPSVNYGYTF. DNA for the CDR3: TGTGCCAGCAGGTACCCCAGCGTTAACTATGGCTACACCTTC.